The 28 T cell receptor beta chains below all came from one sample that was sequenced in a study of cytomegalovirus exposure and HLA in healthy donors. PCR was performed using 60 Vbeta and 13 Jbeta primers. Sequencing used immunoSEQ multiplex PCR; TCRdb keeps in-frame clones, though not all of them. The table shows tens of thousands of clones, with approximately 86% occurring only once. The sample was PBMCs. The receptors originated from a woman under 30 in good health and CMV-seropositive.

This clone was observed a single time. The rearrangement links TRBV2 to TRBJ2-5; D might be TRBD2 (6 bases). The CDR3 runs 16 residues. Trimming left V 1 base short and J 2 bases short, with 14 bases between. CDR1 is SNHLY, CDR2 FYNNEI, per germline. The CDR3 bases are TGTGCCAGCAGTGAAGGGCAGGGACTTGTGCAAGAGACCCAGTACTTC. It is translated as CASSEGQGLVQETQYF.

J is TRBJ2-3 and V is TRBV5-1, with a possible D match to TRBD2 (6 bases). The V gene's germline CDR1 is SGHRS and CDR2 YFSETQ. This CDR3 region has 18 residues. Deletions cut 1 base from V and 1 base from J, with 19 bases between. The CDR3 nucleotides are TGCGCCAGCAGCTTGATGTCGGGGAGGAAGTGGGGCACAGATACGCAGTATTTT. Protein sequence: CASSLMSGRKWGTDTQYF.

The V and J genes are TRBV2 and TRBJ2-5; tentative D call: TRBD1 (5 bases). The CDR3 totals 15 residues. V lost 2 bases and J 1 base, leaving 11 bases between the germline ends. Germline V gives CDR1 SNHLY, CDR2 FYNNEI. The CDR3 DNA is TGTGCCAGCAGTGAACAGGGTAAACCCCAAGAGACCCAGTACTTC. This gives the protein CASSEQGKPQETQYF.

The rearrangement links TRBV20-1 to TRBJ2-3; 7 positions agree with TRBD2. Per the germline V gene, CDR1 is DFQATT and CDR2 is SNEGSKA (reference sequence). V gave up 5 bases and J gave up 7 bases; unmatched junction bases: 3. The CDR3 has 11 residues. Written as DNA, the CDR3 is TGCAGTGCTGGGGGGGATAATACGCAGTATTTT. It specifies CSAGGDNTQYF.

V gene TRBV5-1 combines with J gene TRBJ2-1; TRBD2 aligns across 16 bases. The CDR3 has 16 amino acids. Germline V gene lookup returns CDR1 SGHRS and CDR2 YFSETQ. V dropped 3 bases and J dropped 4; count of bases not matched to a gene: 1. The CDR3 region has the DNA TGCGCCAGCAGCTCGGGACTAGCGGGGGGGTACAATGAGCAGTTCTTC. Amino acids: CASSSGLAGGYNEQFF.

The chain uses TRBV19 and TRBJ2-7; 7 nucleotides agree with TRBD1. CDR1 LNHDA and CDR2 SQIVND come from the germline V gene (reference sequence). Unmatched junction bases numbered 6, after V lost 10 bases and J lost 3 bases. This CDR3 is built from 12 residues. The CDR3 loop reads CATWAGGYEQYF. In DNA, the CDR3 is TGTGCCACCTGGGCAGGGGGCTACGAGCAGTACTTC.

The CDR3 region is CASSYGVGGNEQYF. CDR3 nucleotide sequence: TGTGCCAGCAGTTACGGGGTGGGAGGAAACGAGCAGTACTTC. The V gene is TRBV6-5, the J gene TRBJ2-7, with a weak D call TRBD2 (6 bases). V dropped 2 bases and J dropped 5 bases, with 13 bases sitting between them. The CDR3 has 14 residues. Per germline, CDR1 MNHEY and CDR2 SVGAGI.

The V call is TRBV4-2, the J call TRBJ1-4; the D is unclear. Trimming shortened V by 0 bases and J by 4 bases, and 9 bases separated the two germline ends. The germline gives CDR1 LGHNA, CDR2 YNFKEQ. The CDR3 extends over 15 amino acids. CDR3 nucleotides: TGTGCCAGCAGCCAAGAGTCCGGGAATAATGAAAAACTGTTTTTT. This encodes CASSQESGNNEKLFF.

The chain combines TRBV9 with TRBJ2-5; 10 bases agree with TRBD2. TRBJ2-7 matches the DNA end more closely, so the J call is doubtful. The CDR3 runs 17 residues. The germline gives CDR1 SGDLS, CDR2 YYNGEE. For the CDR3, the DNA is TGTGCCAGCAGCTCGGGGGAGGCTAGCGGGAGTTCTGACGAGCAGTACTTC. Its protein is CASSSGEASGSSDEQYF.

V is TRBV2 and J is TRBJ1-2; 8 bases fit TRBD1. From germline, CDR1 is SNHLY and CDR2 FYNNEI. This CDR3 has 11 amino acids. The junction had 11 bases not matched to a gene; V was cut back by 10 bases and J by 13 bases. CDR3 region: CATTPGGGCTF. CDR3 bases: TGTGCCACCACCCCAGGGGGCGGTTGCACCTTC.

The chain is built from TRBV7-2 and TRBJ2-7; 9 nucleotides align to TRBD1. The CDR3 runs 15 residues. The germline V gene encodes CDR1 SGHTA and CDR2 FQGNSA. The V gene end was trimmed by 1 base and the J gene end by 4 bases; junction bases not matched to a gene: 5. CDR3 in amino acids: CASSLVQGAGYEQYF. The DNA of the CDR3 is TGTGCCAGCAGCTTAGTACAGGGGGCAGGGTACGAGCAGTACTTC. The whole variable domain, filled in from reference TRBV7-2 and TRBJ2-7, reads GAGVSQSPSNKVTEKGKDVELRCDPISGHTALYWYRQSLGQGLEFLIYFQGNSAPDKSGLPSDRFSAERTGGSVSTLTIQRTQQEDSAVYLCASSLVQGAGYEQYFGPGTRLTVT.

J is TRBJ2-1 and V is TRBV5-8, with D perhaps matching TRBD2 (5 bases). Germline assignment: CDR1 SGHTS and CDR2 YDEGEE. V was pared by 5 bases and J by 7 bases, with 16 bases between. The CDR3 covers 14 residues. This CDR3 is CASSRLAGKNEQFF. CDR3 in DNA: TGTGCCAGCAGTCGACTCGCCGGGAAGAATGAGCAGTTCTTC.

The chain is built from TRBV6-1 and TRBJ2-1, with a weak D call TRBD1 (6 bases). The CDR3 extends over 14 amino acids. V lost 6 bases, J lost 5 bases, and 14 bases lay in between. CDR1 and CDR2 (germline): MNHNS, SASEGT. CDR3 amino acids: CASRKRGINNEQFF. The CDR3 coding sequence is TGTGCCAGCAGAAAAAGGGGGATAAACAATGAGCAGTTCTTC.

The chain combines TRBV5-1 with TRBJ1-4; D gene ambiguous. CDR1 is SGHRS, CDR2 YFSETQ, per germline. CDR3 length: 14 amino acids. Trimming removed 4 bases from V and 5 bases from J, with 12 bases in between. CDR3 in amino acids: CASSPIYRNEKLFF. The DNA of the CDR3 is TGCGCCAGCAGCCCGATATACCGGAATGAAAAACTGTTTTTT.

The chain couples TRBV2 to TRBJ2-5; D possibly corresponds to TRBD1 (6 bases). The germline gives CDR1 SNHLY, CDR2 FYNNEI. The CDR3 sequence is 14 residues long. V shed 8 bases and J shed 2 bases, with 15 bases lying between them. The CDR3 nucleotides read TGTGCCAGCGTACGCCGGGACACGCAAGAGACCCAGTACTTC. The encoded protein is CASVRRDTQETQYF.

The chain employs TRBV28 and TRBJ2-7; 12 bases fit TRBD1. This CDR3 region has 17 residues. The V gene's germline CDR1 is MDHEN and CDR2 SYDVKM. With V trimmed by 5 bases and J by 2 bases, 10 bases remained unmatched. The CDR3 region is CASSPLGTGGNTYEQYF. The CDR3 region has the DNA TGTGCCAGCAGTCCGTTAGGGACAGGGGGCAACACCTACGAGCAGTACTTC.

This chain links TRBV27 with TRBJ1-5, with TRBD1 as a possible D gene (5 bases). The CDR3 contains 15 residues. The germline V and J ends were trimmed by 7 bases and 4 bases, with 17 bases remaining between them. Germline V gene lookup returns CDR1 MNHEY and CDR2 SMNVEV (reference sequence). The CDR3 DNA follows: TGTGCCAGCAAGGGAGGGGTTCGGGGAAATCAGCCCCAGCATTTT. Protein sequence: CASKGGVRGNQPQHF.

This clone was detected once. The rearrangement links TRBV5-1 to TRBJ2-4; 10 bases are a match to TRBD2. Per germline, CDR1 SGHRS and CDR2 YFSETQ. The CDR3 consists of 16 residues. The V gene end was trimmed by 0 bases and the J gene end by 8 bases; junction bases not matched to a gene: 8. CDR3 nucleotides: TGCGCCAGCAGCTTGGCCCTTAGCGGGGGGTCCGACATTCAGTACTTC. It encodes CASSLALSGGSDIQYF.

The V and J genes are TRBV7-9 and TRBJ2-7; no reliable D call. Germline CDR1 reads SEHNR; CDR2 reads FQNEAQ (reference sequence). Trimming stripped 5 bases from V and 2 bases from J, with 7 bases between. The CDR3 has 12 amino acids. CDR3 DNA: TGTGCCAGCAGCCCCCCCGCCTACGAGCAGTACTTC. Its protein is CASSPPAYEQYF. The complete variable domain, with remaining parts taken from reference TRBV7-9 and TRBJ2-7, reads DTGVSQNPRHKITKRGQNVTFRCDPISEHNRLYWYRQTLGQGPEFLTYFQNEAQLEKSRLLSDRFSAERPKGSFSTLEIQRTEQGDSAMYLCASSPPAYEQYFGPGTRLTVT.

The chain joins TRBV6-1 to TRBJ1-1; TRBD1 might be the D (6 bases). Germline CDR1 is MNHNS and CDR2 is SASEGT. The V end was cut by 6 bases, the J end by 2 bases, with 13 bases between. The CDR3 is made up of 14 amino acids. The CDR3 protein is CASSFGTKNTEAFF. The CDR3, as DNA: TGTGCCAGCAGCTTCGGGACAAAAAACACTGAAGCTTTCTTT.

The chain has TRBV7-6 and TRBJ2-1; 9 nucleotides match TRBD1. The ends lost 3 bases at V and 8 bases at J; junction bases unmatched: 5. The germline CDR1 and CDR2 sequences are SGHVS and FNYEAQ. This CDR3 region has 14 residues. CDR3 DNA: TGTGCCAGCAGCTTTAGACAGGGGGGTGATGAGCAGTTCTTC. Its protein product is CASSFRQGGDEQFF.

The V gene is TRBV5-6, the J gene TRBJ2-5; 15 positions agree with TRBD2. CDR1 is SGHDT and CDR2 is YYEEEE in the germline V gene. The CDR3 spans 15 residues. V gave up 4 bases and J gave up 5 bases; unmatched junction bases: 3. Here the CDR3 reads CASSPGLAGGETQYF. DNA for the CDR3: TGTGCCAGCAGCCCCGGACTAGCGGGAGGGGAGACCCAGTACTTC.

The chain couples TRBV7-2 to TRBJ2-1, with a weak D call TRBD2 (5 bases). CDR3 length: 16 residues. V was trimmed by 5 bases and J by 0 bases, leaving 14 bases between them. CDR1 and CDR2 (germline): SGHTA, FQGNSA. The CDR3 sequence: CASSKEGSPSYNEQFF. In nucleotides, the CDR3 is TGTGCCAGCAGCAAAGAGGGCAGCCCCTCCTACAATGAGCAGTTCTTC.

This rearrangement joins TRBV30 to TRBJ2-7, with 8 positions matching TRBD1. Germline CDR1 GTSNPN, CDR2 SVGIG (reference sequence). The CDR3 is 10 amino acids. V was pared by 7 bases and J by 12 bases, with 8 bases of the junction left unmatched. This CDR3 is CAFMGQATYF. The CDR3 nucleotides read TGTGCCTTTATGGGACAGGCAACGTACTTC.

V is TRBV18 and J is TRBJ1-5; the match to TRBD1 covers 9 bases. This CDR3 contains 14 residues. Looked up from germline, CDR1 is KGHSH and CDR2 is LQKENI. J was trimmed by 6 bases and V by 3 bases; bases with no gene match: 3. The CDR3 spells CASSPTGGSQPQHF. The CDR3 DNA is TGTGCCAGCTCACCGACAGGGGGTTCTCAGCCCCAGCATTTT.

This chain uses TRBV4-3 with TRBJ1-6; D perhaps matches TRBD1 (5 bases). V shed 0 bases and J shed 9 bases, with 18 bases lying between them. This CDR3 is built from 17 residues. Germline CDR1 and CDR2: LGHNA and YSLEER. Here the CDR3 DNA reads TGCGCCAGCAGCCAAGATGATGGTGGACAACTGCGTTCACCCCTCCACTTT. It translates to CASSQDDGGQLRSPLHF.

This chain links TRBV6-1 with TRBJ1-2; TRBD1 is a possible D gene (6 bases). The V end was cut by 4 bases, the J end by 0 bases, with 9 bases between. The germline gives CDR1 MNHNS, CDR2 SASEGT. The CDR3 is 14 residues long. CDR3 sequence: CASSGGHPNYGYTF. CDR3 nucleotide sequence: TGTGCCAGCAGTGGGGGACACCCTAACTATGGCTACACCTTC.

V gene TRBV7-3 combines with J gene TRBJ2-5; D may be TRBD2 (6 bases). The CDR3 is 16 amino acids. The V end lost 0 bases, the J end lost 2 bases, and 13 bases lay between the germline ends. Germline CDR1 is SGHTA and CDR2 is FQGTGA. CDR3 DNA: TGTGCCAGCAGCTTAACGGGCCGGGGGTATCAAGAGACCCAGTACTTC. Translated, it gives CASSLTGRGYQETQYF.